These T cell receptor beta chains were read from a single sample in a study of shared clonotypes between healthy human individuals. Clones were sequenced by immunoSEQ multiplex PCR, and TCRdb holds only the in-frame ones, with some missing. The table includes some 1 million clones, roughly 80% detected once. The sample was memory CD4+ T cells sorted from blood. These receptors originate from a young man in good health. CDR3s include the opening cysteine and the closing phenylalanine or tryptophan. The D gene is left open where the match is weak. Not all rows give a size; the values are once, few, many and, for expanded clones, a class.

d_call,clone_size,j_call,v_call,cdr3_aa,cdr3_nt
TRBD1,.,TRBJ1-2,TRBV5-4,CASSGGRGSYGYTF,TGTGCCAGCAGCGGAGGCAGGGGGTCCTATGGCTACACCTTC
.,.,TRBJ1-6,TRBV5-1,CASSLLTGTDSPLHF,TGCGCCAGCAGCTTGCTAACAGGCACTGATTCACCCCTCCACTTT
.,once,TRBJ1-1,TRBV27,CASSPSGSANTEAFF,TGTGCCAGCAGTCCCTCGGGGTCGGCGAACACTGAAGCTTTCTTT
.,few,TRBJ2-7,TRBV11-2,CASSLMRASHEQYF,TGTGCCAGCAGCCTTATGAGGGCCAGCCACGAGCAGTACTTC
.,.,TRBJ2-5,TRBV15,CATSRDSGGERETQYF,TGTGCCACCAGCAGGGATAGCGGAGGGGAGAGAGAGACCCAGTACTTC
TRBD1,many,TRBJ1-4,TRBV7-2,CASSLGGQGKEKLFF,TGTGCCAGCAGCTTAGGGGGACAGGGGAAGGAAAAACTGTTTTTT
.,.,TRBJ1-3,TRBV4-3,CASSQDRAGAGSGGNTIYF,TGCGCCAGCAGCCAAGATCGGGCAGGGGCTGGCTCTGGAGGGAACACCATATATTTT
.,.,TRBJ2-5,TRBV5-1,CASSPGRYGETQYF,TGCGCCAGCAGCCCGGGACGGTACGGAGAGACCCAGTACTTC
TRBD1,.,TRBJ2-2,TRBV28,CASSWGQAGELFF,TGTGCCAGCAGTTGGGGACAGGCCGGGGAGCTGTTTTTT
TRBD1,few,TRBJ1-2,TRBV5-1,CASSLAGGYGYTF,TGCGCCAGCAGCTTGGCAGGGGGGTATGGCTACACCTTC
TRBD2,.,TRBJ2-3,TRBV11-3,CASSLTTSGATDTQYF,TGTGCCAGCAGCTTAACGACTAGCGGGGCCACAGATACGCAGTATTTT
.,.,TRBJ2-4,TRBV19,CASSIVREAKNIQYF,TGTGCCAGTAGTATAGTTCGGGAAGCCAAAAACATTCAGTACTTC
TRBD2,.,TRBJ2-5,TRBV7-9,CASSLEGTSLETQYF,TGTGCCAGCAGCTTAGAAGGGACTAGTTTGGAGACCCAGTACTTC
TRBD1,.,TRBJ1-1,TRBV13,CASSHKIIDRGRVNTEAFF,TGTGCCAGCAGCCACAAAATAATAGACAGGGGGCGCGTGAACACTGAAGCTTTCTTT
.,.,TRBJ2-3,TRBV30,CAWSRDTSTDTQYF,TGTGCCTGGAGTCGGGACACGAGCACAGATACGCAGTATTTT
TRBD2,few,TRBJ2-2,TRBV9,CASSGSLGAGRTGELFF,TGTGCCAGCAGTGGCAGTTTGGGAGCGGGAAGGACCGGGGAGCTGTTTTTT
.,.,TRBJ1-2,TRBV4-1,CASSPEGTNYGYTF,TGCGCCAGCAGCCCAGAGGGAACTAACTATGGCTACACCTTC
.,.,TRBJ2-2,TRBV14,CASSQGGSYTGELFF,TGTGCCAGCAGCCAAGGTGGCTCATACACCGGGGAGCTGTTTTTT
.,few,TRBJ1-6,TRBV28,CASSKQLYSPLHF,TGTGCCAGCAGTAAACAGCTTTATTCACCCCTCCACTTT
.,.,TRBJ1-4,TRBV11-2,CASSLGAGRQFF,TGTGCCAGCAGCTTAGGGGCAGGACGGCAGTTTTTT
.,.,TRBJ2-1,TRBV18,CASSPRDPLEHNEQFF,TGTGCCAGCTCACCCCGTGATCCCCTCGAACACAATGAGCAGTTCTTC
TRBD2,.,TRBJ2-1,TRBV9,CASSVGSWLAGGSEQFF,TGTGCCAGCAGCGTAGGAAGTTGGCTAGCGGGAGGGTCTGAGCAGTTCTTC
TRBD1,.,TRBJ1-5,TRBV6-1,CASRRQGFGQPQHF,TGTGCCAGCAGGAGACAGGGTTTCGGTCAGCCCCAGCATTTT
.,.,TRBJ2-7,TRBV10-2,CASGRGSYEQYF,TGCGCCAGCGGACGCGGCAGTTACGAGCAGTACTTC
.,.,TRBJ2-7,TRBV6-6,CASSSYRGGGYEQYF,TGTGCCAGCAGTTCTTACAGGGGAGGAGGCTACGAGCAGTACTTC
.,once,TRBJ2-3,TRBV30,CAWSVPGVGDTQYF,TGTGCCTGGAGTGTACCCGGGGTCGGGGATACGCAGTATTTT
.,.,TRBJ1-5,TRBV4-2,CASSQEKHNQPQHF,TGTGCCAGCAGCCAAGAGAAGCACAATCAGCCCCAGCATTTT
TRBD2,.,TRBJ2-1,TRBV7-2,CASSLAGGPGNEQFF,TGTGCCAGCAGCCTAGCGGGAGGGCCCGGCAATGAGCAGTTCTTC
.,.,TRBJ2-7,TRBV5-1,CASSLTGLYEQYF,TGCGCCAGCAGCTTGACAGGGCTCTACGAGCAGTACTTC
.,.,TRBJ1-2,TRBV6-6,CASSYSRVGYGYTF,TGTGCCAGCAGTTACTCGAGGGTGGGCTATGGCTACACCTTC
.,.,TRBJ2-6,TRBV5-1,CASSVDISGANVLTF,TGCGCCAGCAGCGTGGACATCTCTGGGGCCAACGTCCTGACTTTC
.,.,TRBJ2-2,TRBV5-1,CACRDQGSGTGELFF,TGCGCCTGCCGCGATCAGGGATCTGGCACCGGGGAGCTGTTTTTT